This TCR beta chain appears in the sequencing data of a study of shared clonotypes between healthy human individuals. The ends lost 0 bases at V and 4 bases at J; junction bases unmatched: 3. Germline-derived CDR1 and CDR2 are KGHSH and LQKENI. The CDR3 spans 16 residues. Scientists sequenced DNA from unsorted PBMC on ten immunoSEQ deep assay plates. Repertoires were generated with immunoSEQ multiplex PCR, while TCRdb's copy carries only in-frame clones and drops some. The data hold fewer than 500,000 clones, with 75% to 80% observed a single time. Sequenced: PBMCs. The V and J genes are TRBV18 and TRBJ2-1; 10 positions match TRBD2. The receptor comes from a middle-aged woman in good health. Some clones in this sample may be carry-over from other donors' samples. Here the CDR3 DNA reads TGTGCCAGCTCACCACCGTTACTAGCGGGGTACAATGAGCAGTTCTTC. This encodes CASSPPLLAGYNEQFF.